This is a list of T cell receptor beta chains from one sample in a study of blood T cell repertoires in COVID-19. Clones were sequenced by immunoSEQ multiplex PCR, and TCRdb holds only the in-frame ones, with some missing. The top ten hold approximately 1.9% of the sample, which has fewer than 350,000 clones, about 85% seen once. The sample taken for sequencing was PBMCs or T cells enriched from blood (not recorded which). Receptors originate from a woman between 25 and 40 years old who had been exposed to COVID-19. Both conserved end residues are part of each CDR3. The D gene is left open where the match is weak. Expanded clones get a size class; other rows say once, few or many, or leave the size out.

abundance	v_gene	d_gene	j_gene	CDR3aa	CDR3nt
-	TRBV6-6	-	TRBJ1-3	CASSYGAGQNGNTIYF	TGTGCCAGCAGTTACGGCGCTGGGCAGAATGGAAACACCATATATTTT
-	TRBV28	-	TRBJ2-5	CASSSHQGQGETQYF	TGTGCCAGCAGTTCTCATCAGGGGCAGGGTGAGACCCAGTACTTC
-	TRBV29-1	-	TRBJ2-2	CSVESRGGANTGELFF	TGCAGCGTCGAAAGCCGCGGAGGGGCGAACACCGGGGAGCTGTTTTTT
-	TRBV9	TRBD2	TRBJ2-1	CASSPDPGLAMNEQFF	TGTGCCAGCAGCCCAGACCCGGGACTAGCGATGAATGAGCAGTTCTTC
-	TRBV6-5	-	TRBJ2-4	CASRQPTGRGNIQYF	TGTGCCAGCAGACAGCCTACTGGGCGGGGAAACATTCAGTACTTC
-	TRBV14	-	TRBJ1-1	CASSQDYGDTEAFF	TGTGCCAGCAGCCAAGATTATGGAGACACTGAAGCTTTCTTT
-	TRBV4-3	-	TRBJ2-5	CASSQDTGGQETQYF	TGCGCCAGCAGCCAAGATACCGGGGGACAAGAGACCCAGTACTTC
-	TRBV5-1	-	TRBJ2-7	CASSLGRGGQVEQYF	TGCGCCAGCAGCTTAGGGAGGGGGGGCCAGGTCGAGCAGTACTTC
few	TRBV7-6	TRBD2	TRBJ2-7	CASSPLLASYEQYF	TGTGCCAGCAGTCCGCTACTAGCGTCCTACGAGCAGTACTTC
-	TRBV28	TRBD1	TRBJ2-3	CASLETGTTDTQYF	TGTGCCAGCCTAGAGACAGGGACCACAGATACGCAGTATTTT
-	TRBV5-6	TRBD1	TRBJ2-7	CASSLDRAIYEQYF	TGTGCCAGCAGCCTTGACAGGGCAATATACGAGCAGTACTTC
-	TRBV19	-	TRBJ1-2	CASNPDSYYGYTF	TGTGCCAGTAACCCGGACAGCTATTATGGCTACACCTTC
once	TRBV5-1	-	TRBJ1-5	CAAGLSNQPQHF	TGCGCGGCGGGGTTGAGCAATCAGCCCCAGCATTTT
-	TRBV27	TRBD1	TRBJ1-6	CASSYRGLYSPLHF	TGTGCCAGCAGTTACAGGGGACTTTATTCACCCCTCCACTTT
-	TRBV13	TRBD2	TRBJ2-1	CASSSQGLAGDLGEYNEQFF	TGTGCCAGCAGCTCCCAGGGACTAGCGGGAGACTTGGGCGAGTACAATGAGCAGTTCTTC
-	TRBV10-3	-	TRBJ1-1	CAISESTEWTEAFF	TGTGCCATCAGTGAGTCGACTGAATGGACTGAAGCTTTCTTT
-	TRBV2	TRBD1	TRBJ2-7	CASKGQGHEQYF	TGTGCCAGCAAAGGACAGGGCCACGAGCAGTACTTC
-	TRBV19	TRBD1	TRBJ1-5	CASSPRWTGGRQPQHF	TGTGCCAGTAGTCCGCGCTGGACAGGGGGCCGACAGCCCCAGCATTTT
-	TRBV5-1	TRBD1	TRBJ1-1	CASSLGPEGQTAFF	TGCGCCAGCAGCTTAGGACCAGAGGGACAGACAGCTTTCTTT
-	TRBV29-1	-	TRBJ1-1	CSVRQTNTEAFF	TGCAGCGTTCGACAGACGAACACTGAAGCTTTCTTT
-	TRBV9	TRBD2	TRBJ2-5	CASNPAGEPVETQYF	TGTGCCAGCAACCCAGCGGGAGAGCCGGTAGAGACCCAGTACTTC
-	TRBV3-1/TRBV3-2	-	TRBJ2-1	CASSQRVQGLRNEQFF	TGTGCCAGCAGCCAAAGAGTACAGGGCCTGAGGAATGAGCAGTTCTTC
-	TRBV30	TRBD2	TRBJ2-7	CAWSLAGGTYEQYF	TGTGCCTGGAGTCTAGCGGGGGGGACCTACGAGCAGTACTTC
-	TRBV6-2/TRBV6-3	-	TRBJ2-7	CASSSLASSYEQYF	TGTGCCAGCAGCTCCCTAGCAAGCTCCTACGAGCAGTACTTC
-	TRBV28	TRBD1	TRBJ1-2	CASSLGQGDYGYTF	TGTGCCAGCAGTTTAGGACAGGGTGACTATGGCTACACCTTC
-	TRBV10-1	-	TRBJ2-1	CASSEGRGPWEQFF	TGCGCCAGCAGTGAAGGCCGAGGCCCCTGGGAGCAGTTCTTC
-	TRBV24-1	TRBD1	TRBJ2-1	CATSGQGKYNEQFF	TGTGCCACCAGTGGACAGGGGAAATATAATGAGCAGTTCTTC
few	TRBV28	-	TRBJ1-5	CASSFLNQPQHF	TGTGCCAGCAGTTTTCTCAATCAGCCCCAGCATTTT
-	TRBV28	-	TRBJ1-1	CASSLGRAGAEAFF	TGTGCCAGCAGTTTGGGCAGGGCTGGGGCTGAAGCTTTCTTT
once	TRBV11-2	TRBD2	TRBJ2-4	CASSLRTSGGGIIQYF	TGTGCCAGCAGCTTGCGGACTAGCGGGGGAGGTATCATTCAGTACTTC
-	TRBV6-1	-	TRBJ1-2	CASSEAPGNYGYTF	TGTGCCAGCAGTGAAGCCCCAGGGAACTATGGCTACACCTTC
-	TRBV4-1	TRBD1	TRBJ1-4	CASSLSHSGTGREKLFF	TGCGCCAGCAGCCTTTCTCACTCCGGGACAGGTCGTGAAAAACTGTTTTTT
-	TRBV29-1	-	TRBJ2-2	CSVDKGTGELFF	TGCAGCGTGGACAAGGGCACCGGGGAGCTGTTTTTT
-	TRBV2	TRBD2	TRBJ2-5	CASSGESPGLATQTQYF	TGTGCCAGCAGTGGTGAATCTCCGGGACTAGCGACTCAGACCCAGTACTTC
many	TRBV4-3	-	TRBJ1-3	CASSQGGRAQSSGNTIYF	TGCGCCAGCAGCCAAGGGGGGCGAGCGCAGAGCTCTGGAAACACCATATATTTT
few	TRBV5-8	-	TRBJ1-2	CASSLSRDGYTF	TGTGCCAGCAGCTTGTCCCGGGATGGCTACACCTTC
-	TRBV5-6	-	TRBJ1-1	CASSSSGRGFGEAFF	TGTGCCAGCAGCTCTTCTGGCAGGGGCTTCGGTGAAGCTTTCTTT
-	TRBV29-1	TRBD1	TRBJ1-2	CSVRDSSYGYTF	TGCAGCGTGCGGGACAGCAGCTATGGCTACACCTTC
-	TRBV27	-	TRBJ2-3	CASSSGRGSDTQYF	TGTGCCAGCAGTTCCGGTCGGGGGTCAGATACGCAGTATTTT
-	TRBV19	TRBD2	TRBJ2-5	CASSIQAGGLVQETQYF	TGTGCCAGTAGTATCCAAGCGGGGGGGCTCGTCCAAGAGACCCAGTACTTC
-	TRBV28	-	TRBJ1-2	CASSLAGFGYTF	TGTGCCAGCAGTTTAGCAGGGTTTGGCTACACCTTC
-	TRBV29-1	-	TRBJ2-1	CSVGEGNNEQFF	TGCAGCGTCGGCGAGGGAAACAATGAGCAGTTCTTC
-	TRBV19	-	TRBJ1-5	CASSKARGSNQPQHF	TGTGCCAGTAGTAAGGCCAGGGGTAGCAATCAGCCCCAGCATTTT
-	TRBV10-3	-	TRBJ2-3	CAISDPGVQDTQYF	TGTGCCATCAGTGACCCGGGAGTTCAAGATACGCAGTATTTT
-	TRBV24-1	TRBD1	TRBJ2-1	CATSDLRDRGHNEQFF	TGTGCCACCAGTGATCTCCGAGACAGGGGCCACAATGAGCAGTTCTTC
-	TRBV4-2	TRBD1	TRBJ2-5	CASSQGQGAGETQYF	TGTGCCAGCAGCCAAGGTCAGGGGGCGGGAGAGACCCAGTACTTC
-	TRBV7-8	-	TRBJ2-3	CASSLDAGTDTQYF	TGTGCCAGCAGCTTAGATGCGGGCACAGATACGCAGTATTTT
-	TRBV28	TRBD2	TRBJ2-3	CASSLYLAGGPDTDTQYF	TGTGCCAGCAGTTTATACCTAGCGGGGGGGCCTGACACAGATACGCAGTATTTT
once	TRBV4-2	TRBD2	TRBJ2-7	CASSQDPLAGIYEQYF	TGTGCCAGCAGCCAAGACCCCCTAGCGGGGATCTACGAGCAGTACTTC
-	TRBV6-5	-	TRBJ1-4	CASSYSTGNEKLFF	TGTGCCAGCAGTTACTCTACGGGGAATGAAAAACTGTTTTTT